Each of the 29 T cell receptor beta chains below was sequenced from the same sample in a study of blood T cell repertoires in COVID-19. Some clones are missing from TCRdb's copy, which holds only in-frame ones; the method was immunoSEQ multiplex PCR. The sample lists roughly 380,000 clones, approximately 89% seen once, with roughly 1.4% in the top ten. Sequenced: peripheral blood. All receptors come from a woman aged 40 to 50 with COVID-19, enrolled during active disease.

CDR3 in amino acids: CASSTQMNTEAFF. Here the CDR3 DNA reads TGTGCCAGTAGTACCCAGATGAACACTGAAGCTTTCTTT. This chain connects TRBV19 to TRBJ1-1; D uncertain. Germline loops: CDR1 LNHDA, CDR2 SQIVND (reference sequence). The CDR3 has 13 amino acids. V gave up 4 bases and J gave up 0 bases, with 6 bases separating them.

The chain has TRBV9 and TRBJ2-3; TRBD1 matches at 12 bases. The V and J ends lost 0 bases and 6 bases, in that order; junction bases with no gene match: 11. Per the germline V gene, CDR1 is SGDLS and CDR2 is YYNGEE. The CDR3 length is 18 residues. The CDR3 coding sequence is TGTGCCAGCAGCGTAGCCTTCCGGGACAGGGGGCGCGGTGATACGCAGTATTTT. Translated: CASSVAFRDRGRGDTQYF.

CDR3 sequence (DNA): TGTGCCAGCAGCCTTAGCGGGGCGAGCACAGATACGCAGTATTTT. Its translation is CASSLSGASTDTQYF. The chain links TRBV14 to TRBJ2-3; 8 nucleotides agree with TRBD2. This CDR3 contains 15 residues. After removal of 4 bases from V and 0 bases from J, the junction contained 3 bases not matched to a gene. From germline, CDR1 is SGHDN and CDR2 FVKESK. The complete variable domain, with remaining parts taken from reference TRBV14 and TRBJ2-3, reads EAGVTQFPSHSVIEKGQTVTLRCDPISGHDNLYWYRRVMGKEIKFLLHFVKESKQDESGMPNNRFLAERTGGTYSTLKVQPAELEDSGVYFCASSLSGASTDTQYFGPGTRLTVL.

Comments on this clone: The same CDR3 also results from other DNA sequences found in this sample. This sequence joins TRBV5-1 and TRBJ1-1; D gene ambiguous. V was shortened by 0 bases and J by 3 bases, with 6 bases between the two germline ends. The germline CDR1 and CDR2 sequences are SGHRS and YFSETQ. The CDR3 covers 13 residues. This CDR3 is CASSLGGDTEAFF. The CDR3 DNA reads TGCGCCAGCAGCTTGGGCGGGGACACTGAAGCTTTCTTT.

The chain uses TRBV18 and TRBJ2-7, with D maybe TRBD2 (6 bases). Germline V gene data show CDR1 as KGHSH and CDR2 as LQKENI. Trimming removed 0 bases from V and 0 bases from J, with 6 bases in between. There are 14 residues in the CDR3. CDR3 amino acids: CASSPPRGSYEQYF. As DNA, the CDR3 is TGTGCCAGCTCACCACCGCGGGGCTCCTACGAGCAGTACTTC.

J is TRBJ2-1 and V is TRBV3-1 (or the pseudogene TRBV3-2); 13 positions agree with TRBD2. V trimming: 1 base; J trimming: 6 bases; junction bases outside the gene matches: 3. The germline V gene encodes CDR1 LGHDT and CDR2 YNNKEL (reference sequence). The CDR3 is 16 residues long. The CDR3, as DNA: TGTGCCAGCAGCCAAGCACTAGCGGGGGGGGCCAATGAGCAGTTCTTC. As protein: CASSQALAGGANEQFF.

The chain couples TRBV28 to TRBJ1-4, with TRBD1 identical over 7 bases. Germline CDR1 and CDR2: MDHEN and SYDVKM. The CDR3 runs 15 residues. The trim removed 5 bases at V and 7 bases at J, leaving 10 bases unmatched. Here the CDR3 reads CASSRPNRGFEKLFF. The CDR3 coding sequence is TGTGCCAGCAGTCGTCCTAACAGGGGATTTGAAAAACTGTTTTTT. Full variable domain (rest looked up from reference TRBV28 and TRBJ1-4): DVKVTQSSRYLVKRTGEKVFLECVQDMDHENMFWYRQDPGLGLRLIYFSYDVKMKEKGDIPEGYSVSREKKERFSLILESASTNQTSMYLCASSRPNRGFEKLFFGSGTQLSVL.

The chain couples TRBV15 to TRBJ1-3; D gene unclear. There are 15 residues in the CDR3. Per the germline V gene, CDR1 is LNHNV and CDR2 is YYDKDF (reference sequence). V was trimmed by 0 bases and J by 7 bases, leaving 13 bases between them. CDR3 sequence: CATSRESILENTIYF. In nucleotides, the CDR3 is TGTGCCACCAGCAGAGAATCCATTCTGGAGAACACCATATATTTT.

This chain joins TRBV10-3 and TRBJ1-1, with D unclear. The CDR3 contains 16 residues. Trimming shortened V by 0 bases and J by 0 bases, and 11 bases separated the two germline ends. Germline V lookup: CDR1 ENHRY, CDR2 SYGVKD. The CDR3 coding sequence is TGTGCCATCAGTGAGTCTGGAGTCAGCATGAACACTGAAGCTTTCTTT. Protein: CAISESGVSMNTEAFF.

This clone was detected ten times or more. The chain combines TRBV6-1 with TRBJ2-2, with 9 positions matching TRBD1. The V gene end was trimmed by 2 bases and the J gene end by 4 bases; junction bases not matched to a gene: 11. Germline V gene sequence: CDR1 MNHNS, CDR2 SASEGT. The CDR3 loop spans 18 amino acids. The CDR3 spells CASSEMTGGIQGTGELFF. The CDR3 DNA reads TGTGCCAGCAGTGAAATGACAGGGGGAATACAGGGCACCGGGGAGCTGTTTTTT.

The chain couples TRBV7-9 to TRBJ1-1; D may be TRBD1 (5 bases). Deletions cut 3 bases from V and 6 bases from J, with 17 bases between. The germline gives CDR1 SEHNR, CDR2 FQNEAQ (reference sequence). The CDR3 is made up of 15 amino acids. The CDR3 loop is CASSFKIAGAAEAFF. The DNA for the CDR3 is TGTGCCAGCAGCTTTAAGATTGCTGGGGCGGCTGAAGCTTTCTTT.

V is TRBV19 and J is TRBJ1-4; D gene unclear. Deletions cut 4 bases from V and 0 bases from J, with 9 bases between. The germline V gene encodes CDR1 LNHDA and CDR2 SQIVND (reference sequence). This CDR3 region has 15 residues. CDR3 bases: TGTGCCAGTAGTAACACCGGAGCAACTAATGAAAAACTGTTTTTT. It yields the protein CASSNTGATNEKLFF.

The chain recombines TRBV5-5 with TRBJ1-5, with 7 bases matching TRBD1. Per germline, CDR1 SGHKS and CDR2 YYEKEE (reference sequence). J gave up 5 bases and V 2 bases, and 7 bases lay outside the gene matches. The CDR3 is 15 residues long. The CDR3 DNA is TGTGCCAGCAGCTTTGGTGCTAGGGGGCATCAGCCCCAGCATTTT. Translation: CASSFGARGHQPQHF.

The V call is TRBV6-6, the J call TRBJ1-6; 7 bases align to TRBD1. J gave up 5 bases and V 5 bases, and 6 bases lay outside the gene matches. CDR3 length: 15 residues. In germline, CDR1 is MNHNY, CDR2 SVGAGI (reference sequence). CDR3 loop: CASSRRQGDNSPLHF. In nucleotides, the CDR3 is TGTGCCAGCAGTCGCCGACAGGGTGATAATTCACCCCTCCACTTT.

The V gene is TRBV29-1, the J gene TRBJ1-2; 10 bases are shared with TRBD1. The germline gives CDR1 SQVTM, CDR2 ANQGSEA. J gave up 11 bases and V 6 bases, and 15 bases lay outside the gene matches. This CDR3 region has 14 residues. In nucleotides, the CDR3 is TGCAGCGTCGTCACCGGGACAGGGGCCTCTCTGTACACCTTC. This translates into CSVVTGTGASLYTF.

This chain uses TRBV19 with TRBJ2-7; 10 positions match TRBD1. This CDR3 comprises 14 residues. Germline CDR1 reads LNHDA; CDR2 reads SQIVND (reference sequence). Unmatched junction bases numbered 6, after V lost 6 bases and J lost 4 bases. CDR3 region: CASSRDRGGYEQYF. DNA for the CDR3: TGTGCCAGTAGCAGGGACAGGGGAGGTTACGAGCAGTACTTC.

The V and J genes are TRBV7-2 and TRBJ2-6; possibly TRBD2 for D (5 bases). CDR3 length: 14 residues. Germline V gives CDR1 SGHTA, CDR2 FQGNSA. Between the trimmed V and J ends, which lost 4 bases and 4 bases, there was a span of 8 bases. CDR3: CASSSEGGANVLTF. The CDR3 DNA reads as TGTGCCAGCAGCTCCGAGGGAGGGGCCAACGTCCTGACTTTC. Looking up the rest from reference TRBV7-2 and TRBJ2-6 gives the full variable domain: GAGVSQSPSNKVTEKGKDVELRCDPISGHTALYWYRQSLGQGLEFLIYFQGNSAPDKSGLPSDRFSAERTGGSVSTLTIQRTQQEDSAVYLCASSSEGGANVLTFGAGSRLTVL.

This chain joins TRBV12-3 or TRBV12-4 and TRBJ1-2, with 7 bases aligning to TRBD1. Trimming cost V 1 base and J 13 bases; bases outside gene matches: 6. The CDR3 sequence is 12 residues long. CDR3 region: CASSLVTGRPTF. CDR3 in DNA: TGTGCCAGCAGTTTAGTGACAGGGCGACCCACCTTC.

About this clone itself: Other DNA sequences in the same sample also yield this CDR3. V gene TRBV30 combines with J gene TRBJ1-2; a weak D match, TRBD1 (5 bases). CDR1 GTSNPN and CDR2 SVGIG come from the germline V gene (reference sequence). This CDR3 has 13 amino acids. The V end was cut by 3 bases, the J end by 2 bases, with 10 bases between. The CDR3 nucleotides are TGTGCCTGGAGCCAGGGTATAAACTATGGCTACACCTTC. Protein sequence: CAWSQGINYGYTF.

This clone appeared once. This chain uses TRBV27 with TRBJ2-5; 8 bases are shared with TRBD2. Germline-derived CDR1 and CDR2 are MNHEY and SMNVEV (reference sequence). Losses at the gene ends were 6 bases for V and 3 bases for J; bases not matched to a gene: 9. The CDR3 has 15 amino acids. The CDR3, as DNA: TGTGCCAGCAGACGTTACCGGGGGGGAAAAGAGACCCAGTACTTC. Protein sequence: CASRRYRGGKETQYF.

The chain combines TRBV3-1 (or the pseudogene TRBV3-2) with TRBJ2-2; 10 bases fit TRBD1. V shed 4 bases and J 9 bases; nucleotides not matched to a gene: 5. The CDR3 totals 14 residues. The germline V gene has CDR1 LGHDT and CDR2 YNNKEL (reference sequence). The CDR3, as DNA: TGTGCCAGCAGCCCCCGGGACAGGGGTTGGGAGCTGTTTTTT. Protein sequence: CASSPRDRGWELFF.

The gene calls are TRBV21-1 and TRBJ1-2; no check of the table's D call, TRBD1, against the DNA was made. TRBV21-1 is described as a pseudogene. The CDR3 runs to 15 residues. The CDR3 sequence is CASSAPMQGNYGYTF. CDR3 DNA sequence: TGTGCCAGCAGCGCTCCCATGCAGGGGAACTATGGCTACACCTTC.

This chain joins TRBV12-3 or TRBV12-4 and TRBJ1-2; D possibly corresponds to TRBD1 (5 bases). This CDR3 is built from 13 residues. The germline V and J ends were trimmed by 3 bases and 8 bases, with 13 bases remaining between them. The DNA for the CDR3 is TGTGCCAGCAGTTTTCTTGGGGCAAGCGGCTACACCTTC. The encoded protein is CASSFLGASGYTF.

This clone was seen just once. V is TRBV28 and J is TRBJ1-1, with D tentatively TRBD1 (6 bases). Germline assignment: CDR1 MDHEN and CDR2 SYDVKM. Between the trimmed V and J ends, which lost 7 bases and 10 bases, there was a span of 19 bases. This CDR3 spans 13 amino acids. The CDR3 bases are TGTGCCAGCAATGGGGGATTCGTCAGGGGAGCTTTCTTT. Residues: CASNGGFVRGAFF.

This clone occurred once. The chain combines TRBV30 with TRBJ2-1, with TRBD2 matching over 11 bases. The germline gives CDR1 GTSNPN, CDR2 SVGIG (reference sequence). The CDR3 is 17 amino acids. Trimming removed 1 base from V and 10 bases from J; junction bases left unmatched: 15. CDR3 protein: CAWSAAGTSGSFREQFF. CDR3 nucleotides: TGTGCCTGGAGTGCTGCGGGGACTAGCGGTTCCTTTCGGGAGCAGTTCTTC.

This chain joins TRBV7-3 and TRBJ2-4, with D possibly matching TRBD1 (6 bases). The germline V and J ends were trimmed by 2 bases and 0 bases, with 14 bases remaining between them. Looked up from germline, CDR1 is SGHTA and CDR2 is FQGTGA. This CDR3 contains 17 residues. CDR3 nucleotides: TGTGCCAGCAGCTTAGGGGACATGGCACTAGCCAAAAACATTCAGTACTTC. Its translation is CASSLGDMALAKNIQYF.

J is TRBJ2-5 and V is TRBV11-2; a possible D gene is TRBD2 (5 bases). V dropped 2 bases and J dropped 5 bases, with 9 bases sitting between them. Germline CDR1 is SGHAT and CDR2 is FQNNGV. CDR3 length: 13 residues. CDR3 region: CASSLPGVETQYF. CDR3 DNA sequence: TGTGCCAGCAGCTTACCCGGGGTGGAGACCCAGTACTTC.

The CDR3 protein is CASSPLNSRGDEQFF. In nucleotides, the CDR3 is TGTGCCAGCTCACCGTTAAATTCCAGGGGGGATGAGCAGTTCTTC. The chain links TRBV18 to TRBJ2-1; the D gene is possibly TRBD1 (7 bases). V lost 3 bases, J lost 8 bases, and 17 bases lay in between. Germline V gene data show CDR1 as KGHSH and CDR2 as LQKENI. CDR3 length equals 15 residues.

CDR3 DNA sequence: TGTGCCAGCAGTCTCGGACAGTCTTCCTATAATTCACCCCTCCACTTT. Translating gives CASSLGQSSYNSPLHF. V and J are TRBV6-2 or TRBV6-3 and TRBJ1-6; maybe TRBD1 (6 bases). Germline V gives CDR1 MNHEY, CDR2 SVGEGT. The germline V and J ends were trimmed by 5 bases and 1 base, with 12 bases remaining between them. This CDR3 spans 16 amino acids.